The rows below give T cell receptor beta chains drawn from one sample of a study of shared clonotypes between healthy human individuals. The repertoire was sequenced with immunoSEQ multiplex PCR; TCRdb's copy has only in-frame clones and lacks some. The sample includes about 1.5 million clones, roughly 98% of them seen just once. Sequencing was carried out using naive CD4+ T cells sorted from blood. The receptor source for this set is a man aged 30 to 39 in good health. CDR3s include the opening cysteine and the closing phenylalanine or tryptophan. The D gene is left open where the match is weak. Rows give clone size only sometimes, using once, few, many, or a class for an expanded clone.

CDR3aa: CASSLGPPSFYEQYF
CDR3nt: TGTGCCAGCAGCTTAGGCCCCCCCTCTTTCTACGAGCAGTACTTC
v_gene: TRBV11-2
d_gene: .
j_gene: TRBJ2-7
abundance: .

CDR3aa: CASSAGGRPGTRRYNEQFF
CDR3nt: TGTGCCAGCAGCGCCGGGGGAAGACCCGGGACTAGGCGTTACAATGAGCAGTTCTTC
v_gene: TRBV9
d_gene: TRBD2
j_gene: TRBJ2-1
abundance: .

CDR3aa: CASSMLRGRWTEAFF
CDR3nt: TGTGCCAGTAGTATGCTCAGGGGGCGGTGGACTGAAGCTTTCTTT
v_gene: TRBV19
d_gene: TRBD1
j_gene: TRBJ1-1
abundance: .

CDR3aa: CASSLRGTEAFF
CDR3nt: TGTGCCAGCAGCTTACGGGGCACTGAAGCTTTCTTT
v_gene: TRBV7-9
d_gene: .
j_gene: TRBJ1-1
abundance: .

CDR3aa: CASSQILAGTSGEQFF
CDR3nt: TGCGCCAGCAGCCAAATCCTAGCGGGGACCTCTGGTGAGCAGTTCTTC
v_gene: TRBV4-1
d_gene: TRBD2
j_gene: TRBJ2-1
abundance: once

CDR3aa: CSVGGTVTDTQYF
CDR3nt: TGCAGCGTTGGGGGGACAGTCACAGATACGCAGTATTTT
v_gene: TRBV29-1
d_gene: TRBD1
j_gene: TRBJ2-3
abundance: .

CDR3aa: CASMITPGANVLTF
CDR3nt: TGCGCCAGTATGATAACCCCTGGGGCCAACGTCCTGACTTTC
v_gene: TRBV5-1
d_gene: .
j_gene: TRBJ2-6
abundance: .

CDR3aa: CASSLHLTSGSSYEQYF
CDR3nt: TGTGCCAGCAGTCTCCACCTAACTAGCGGGAGTTCGTACGAGCAGTACTTC
v_gene: TRBV28
d_gene: TRBD2
j_gene: TRBJ2-7
abundance: .

CDR3aa: CASAPAYNEQFF
CDR3nt: TGTGCCAGCGCACCGGCCTACAATGAGCAGTTCTTC
v_gene: TRBV13
d_gene: .
j_gene: TRBJ2-1
abundance: .

CDR3aa: CASSLQGGTGELFF
CDR3nt: TGCGCCAGCAGCTTGCAGGGAGGTACCGGGGAGCTGTTTTTT
v_gene: TRBV5-1
d_gene: .
j_gene: TRBJ2-2
abundance: .

CDR3aa: CASSLADEETQYF
CDR3nt: TGTGCCAGCAGTTTAGCGGACGAAGAGACCCAGTACTTC
v_gene: TRBV28
d_gene: .
j_gene: TRBJ2-5
abundance: .

CDR3aa: CASSGTGGPTDTQYF
CDR3nt: TGTGCCAGCAGTGGAACGGGAGGGCCCACAGATACGCAGTATTTT
v_gene: TRBV6-1
d_gene: TRBD2
j_gene: TRBJ2-3
abundance: .

CDR3aa: CASSGLAGTYEQYF
CDR3nt: TGCGCCAGCAGTGGATTGGCAGGGACCTACGAGCAGTACTTC
v_gene: TRBV10-2
d_gene: .
j_gene: TRBJ2-7
abundance: once

CDR3aa: CASSARLAGVQEQFF
CDR3nt: TGTGCCAGCAGCGCGCGACTAGCGGGAGTACAGGAGCAGTTCTTC
v_gene: TRBV5-4
d_gene: TRBD2
j_gene: TRBJ2-1
abundance: .

CDR3aa: CSAVLETQYF
CDR3nt: TGCAGTGCGGTGCTGGAGACCCAGTACTTC
v_gene: TRBV20-1
d_gene: .
j_gene: TRBJ2-5
abundance: .

CDR3aa: CASSLAMGLSSYEQYF
CDR3nt: TGTGCCAGCAGCTTGGCTATGGGCCTGAGCTCCTACGAGCAGTACTTC
v_gene: TRBV5-5
d_gene: .
j_gene: TRBJ2-7
abundance: .

CDR3aa: CASSPIPSTAQETQYF
CDR3nt: TGTGCCAGCTCACCCATACCCTCGACAGCCCAAGAGACCCAGTACTTC
v_gene: TRBV18
d_gene: .
j_gene: TRBJ2-5
abundance: .

CDR3aa: CASSLSGGGNQPQHF
CDR3nt: TGCGCCAGCAGCTTATCTGGCGGGGGCAATCAGCCCCAGCATTTT
v_gene: TRBV5-1
d_gene: .
j_gene: TRBJ1-5
abundance: once

CDR3aa: CASSRYIQEQETQYF
CDR3nt: TGTGCCAGCAGCCGGTATATACAGGAGCAAGAGACCCAGTACTTC
v_gene: TRBV11-2
d_gene: .
j_gene: TRBJ2-5
abundance: .

CDR3aa: CASSPLPATGELFF
CDR3nt: TGTGCCAGCTCACCACTTCCAGCCACCGGGGAGCTGTTTTTT
v_gene: TRBV18
d_gene: .
j_gene: TRBJ2-2
abundance: .

CDR3aa: CASSITGRGPPNQPQHF
CDR3nt: TGTGCCAGTAGTATAACCGGCAGGGGCCCTCCCAATCAGCCCCAGCATTTT
v_gene: TRBV19
d_gene: .
j_gene: TRBJ1-5
abundance: .

CDR3aa: CASSQGGTSYEQYF
CDR3nt: TGCGCCAGCAGCCAAGGAGGGACAAGCTACGAGCAGTACTTC
v_gene: TRBV4-1
d_gene: .
j_gene: TRBJ2-7
abundance: .

CDR3aa: CASSEGSGRETQYF
CDR3nt: TGCGCCAGCAGTGAGGGCAGCGGGAGAGAGACCCAGTACTTC
v_gene: TRBV10-1
d_gene: TRBD2
j_gene: TRBJ2-5
abundance: .

CDR3aa: CASSISGAEMGDTQYF
CDR3nt: TGTGCCAGTAGTATTAGCGGGGCGGAGATGGGAGATACGCAGTATTTT
v_gene: TRBV19
d_gene: TRBD2
j_gene: TRBJ2-3
abundance: .